A single sample gave rise to the 22 T cell receptor beta chains below, sequenced in a study of shared clonotypes between healthy human individuals. The table came from immunoSEQ multiplex PCR; TCRdb's copy has only in-frame clones and leaves some out. The table shows approximately 530,000 clones, with less than 96% occurring only once. Sequenced sample: naive CD4+ T cells sorted from blood. Subset: CD45RA+ positively selected. These receptors originate from a woman under 40 in good health.

The CDR3 spells CASSYWDSYEQYF. DNA of the CDR3: TGTGCCAGCAGTTACTGGGACTCCTACGAGCAGTACTTC. This chain uses TRBV6-6 with TRBJ2-7; D not certain. V lost 1 base and J 0 bases, leaving 4 bases between the germline ends. CDR3 length equals 13 residues. Per germline, CDR1 MNHNY and CDR2 SVGAGI (reference sequence).

On this clone: Other DNA sequences within the sample encode an identical CDR3. V gene TRBV18 combines with J gene TRBJ2-7, with D unresolved. From germline, CDR1 is KGHSH and CDR2 LQKENI. CDR3 size: 13 residues. V gave up 0 bases and J gave up 4 bases, with 7 bases separating them. The CDR3, as DNA: TGTGCCAGCTCACCACCGGGAACGTACGAGCAGTACTTC. This sequence encodes CASSPPGTYEQYF.

This chain joins TRBV2 and TRBJ2-7, with D perhaps matching TRBD1 or TRBD2 (5 bases each). Trimming cost V 3 bases and J 5 bases, with 11 bases left between them. The germline V gene encodes CDR1 SNHLY and CDR2 FYNNEI. The CDR3 has 13 residues. CDR3 DNA: TGTGCCAGCAGTGACGAGGGGCGGCACGAGCAGTACTTC. This sequence encodes CASSDEGRHEQYF.

The CDR3 sequence: CAWSSPGTKNIQYF. The CDR3 DNA is TGTGCCTGGAGTTCTCCGGGGACAAAAAACATTCAGTACTTC. This chain uses TRBV30 with TRBJ2-4; D is possibly TRBD1 (6 bases). CDR1 is GTSNPN, CDR2 SVGIG, per germline (reference sequence). V dropped 2 bases and J dropped 4 bases, with 12 bases sitting between them. The CDR3 is made up of 14 amino acids.

This chain connects TRBV27 to TRBJ2-7; 12 bases are shared with TRBD2. Germline CDR1 is MNHEY and CDR2 is SMNVEV (reference sequence). V lost 4 bases to trimming and J lost 3 bases; unmatched junction nucleotides: 10. This CDR3 spans 17 amino acids. The CDR3 loop reads CASSSGTSGPGYYEQYF. CDR3 DNA: TGTGCCAGCAGTTCCGGGACTAGCGGGCCAGGATACTACGAGCAGTACTTC.

Notes on this clone: This CDR3 is also generated by other DNA sequences in the sample. This chain connects TRBV6-5 to TRBJ2-3; 12 bases map to TRBD2. Trimming at V came to 6 bases and at J to 1 base, leaving 2 bases not matched to a gene. Looked up from germline, CDR1 is MNHEY and CDR2 is SVGAGI. The CDR3 is made up of 15 amino acids. Here the CDR3 reads CASSRLAGGTDTQYF. The CDR3 nucleotides read TGTGCCAGCAGCAGACTAGCGGGAGGCACAGATACGCAGTATTTT.

The chain is built from TRBV4-1 and TRBJ2-1; 9 nucleotides match TRBD1. The V gene end was trimmed by 2 bases and the J gene end by 7 bases; junction bases not matched to a gene: 6. CDR3 length equals 15 residues. The germline V gene encodes CDR1 MGHRA and CDR2 YSYEKL. The DNA for the CDR3 is TGCGCCAGCAGCCAACCCCGGGACAGGGTAAATGAGCAGTTCTTC. Its protein product is CASSQPRDRVNEQFF.

This clone has a single count. The chain has TRBV28 and TRBJ2-5, with no clear D. Germline V gene lookup returns CDR1 MDHEN and CDR2 SYDVKM. The CDR3 is 15 amino acids. Trimming cost V 3 bases and J 0 bases, with 11 bases left between them. CDR3 bases: TGTGCCAGCAGTTTGCAGAGTCTGAACCAAGAGACCCAGTACTTC. Translated: CASSLQSLNQETQYF.

The CDR3 region has the DNA TGTGCCAGTAGTACGAAAATACCGACTAGCGGGAGGGCCCATGAGCAGTTCTTC. Translated, it gives CASSTKIPTSGRAHEQFF. This chain joins TRBV19 and TRBJ2-1; TRBD2 matches at 14 bases. V gave up 4 bases and J gave up 8 bases; unmatched junction bases: 13. CDR3 length: 18 amino acids. CDR1 is LNHDA, CDR2 SQIVND, per germline (reference sequence).

This clone was seen just once. V and J are TRBV5-6 and TRBJ1-2; 10 bases match TRBD1. The CDR3 sequence is 16 residues long. The germline gives CDR1 SGHDT, CDR2 YYEEEE. V lost 4 bases and J lost 5; bases outside the gene matches: 11. CDR3 sequence: CASSPGGDRGFYGYTF. The DNA for the CDR3 is TGTGCCAGCAGCCCCGGGGGGGACAGGGGCTTTTATGGCTACACCTTC.

CDR3: CASSLRLAGESYNEQFF. The CDR3 DNA reads TGTGCCAGCAGCTTAAGACTAGCGGGAGAATCCTACAATGAGCAGTTCTTC. V gene TRBV7-9 combines with J gene TRBJ2-1; 12 bases are a match to TRBD2. The CDR3 covers 17 residues. V dropped 2 bases and J dropped 1; count of bases not matched to a gene: 3. From germline, CDR1 is SEHNR and CDR2 FQNEAQ (reference sequence).

The gene calls are TRBV5-4 and TRBJ2-7, with D uncertain. Looked up from germline, CDR1 is SGHNT and CDR2 is YYREEE (reference sequence). This CDR3 is built from 12 residues. V lost 9 bases and J 4 bases, leaving 14 bases between the germline ends. DNA of the CDR3: TGTGCCACCTCCCAGTTAGGGTACGAGCAGTACTTC. Its protein is CATSQLGYEQYF. Full variable domain (missing parts from reference TRBV5-4 and TRBJ2-7): ETGVTQSPTHLIKTRGQQVTLRCSSQSGHNTVSWYQQALGQGPQFIFQYYREEENGRGNFPPRFSGLQFPNYSSELNVNALELDDSALYLCATSQLGYEQYFGPGTRLTVT.

The chain has TRBV5-1 and TRBJ2-1; D gene unclear. The CDR3 loop spans 15 amino acids. Germline lookup yields CDR1 SGHRS and CDR2 YFSETQ. Trimming took 2 bases from V and 0 from J, leaving 9 bases between them. DNA for the CDR3: TGCGCCAGCAGCTTTCGGATGAGCTCCTACAATGAGCAGTTCTTC. It is translated as CASSFRMSSYNEQFF.

The chain joins TRBV5-1 to TRBJ2-7; TRBD1 aligns across 12 bases. V trimming: 5 bases; J trimming: 5 bases; junction bases outside the gene matches: 5. The CDR3 has 14 amino acids. Germline V CDR1 and CDR2: SGHRS, YFSETQ. In DNA, the CDR3 is TGCGCCAGCAGGCGGGGACAGGGGGCCCACGAGCAGTACTTC. Translation: CASRRGQGAHEQYF.

The rearrangement links TRBV7-9 to TRBJ2-5; tentatively, D is TRBD2 (6 bases). The germline CDR1 and CDR2 sequences are SEHNR and FQNEAQ (reference sequence). The CDR3 sequence is 14 residues long. Trimming cost V 3 bases and J 5 bases, with 13 bases left between them. The CDR3 here is CASSLGGGRETQYF. The CDR3 DNA reads as TGTGCCAGCAGCTTGGGAGGTGGGAGGGAGACCCAGTACTTC.

The chain links TRBV4-2 to TRBJ2-2; D may be TRBD2 (5 bases). Trimming cost V 2 bases and J 4 bases, with 14 bases left between them. Germline CDR1 LGHNA, CDR2 YNFKEQ. CDR3 length: 16 amino acids. The CDR3 DNA reads TGTGCCAGCAGCCAACAAAATAATGGAGGCACCGGGGAGCTGTTTTTT. It is translated as CASSQQNNGGTGELFF.

The rearrangement joins TRBV6-5 to TRBJ1-6; possible D gene TRBD1, 5 bases. V shed 5 bases and J shed 7 bases, with 15 bases lying between them. From germline, CDR1 is MNHEY and CDR2 SVGAGI. CDR3 length: 15 residues. The CDR3 is CASSPTLDKNSPLHF. CDR3 DNA sequence: TGTGCCAGCAGTCCGACCCTGGACAAAAATTCACCCCTCCACTTT.

Here the CDR3 DNA reads TGTGCCAGCAGCTTAACCTACGAGCAGTACTTC. The encoded protein is CASSLTYEQYF. This chain connects TRBV7-8 to TRBJ2-7, with D uncertain. The germline CDR1 and CDR2 sequences are SGHVS and FQNEAQ. This CDR3 has 11 amino acids. Trimming took 2 bases from V and 2 from J, leaving 1 base between them.

The CDR3 sequence is CASSLDFRGTEAFF. The CDR3, as DNA: TGTGCCAGCAGCTTAGATTTCCGAGGCACTGAAGCTTTCTTT. The chain is built from TRBV7-9 and TRBJ1-1, with unresolved D. The germline V gene encodes CDR1 SEHNR and CDR2 FQNEAQ (reference sequence). The CDR3 spans 14 residues. The germline V and J ends were trimmed by 1 base and 4 bases, with 10 bases remaining between them.

This chain connects TRBV11-3 to TRBJ2-7, with no clear D. V was trimmed by 2 bases and J by 2 bases, leaving 10 bases between them. Germline loops: CDR1 SGHNT, CDR2 YENEEA. The CDR3 is made up of 14 amino acids. The CDR3 spells CASSLQPGAYEQYF. The CDR3 DNA follows: TGTGCCAGCAGCTTACAGCCCGGAGCCTACGAGCAGTACTTC.

The chain recombines TRBV23-1 with TRBJ2-3, with TRBD2 matching over 7 bases. TRBV23-1 is designated an ORF whose function remains uncertain. CDR3 length: 17 amino acids. Trimming cost V 7 bases and J 5 bases; bases outside gene matches: 18. The CDR3 protein is CASNLLLGGELGDTQYF. The CDR3 DNA sequence: TGCGCCAGCAACCTATTATTGGGGGGGGAGCTGGGAGATACGCAGTATTTT.

The chain recombines TRBV27 with TRBJ2-6; tentative D call: TRBD1 (6 bases). The CDR3 runs to 17 residues. Germline loops: CDR1 MNHEY, CDR2 SMNVEV (reference sequence). The V and J ends lost 0 bases and 0 bases respectively, with 9 bases between them. The CDR3 nucleotides read TGTGCCAGCAGTTTATCCGCCAGGGGCTCTGGGGCCAACGTCCTGACTTTC. Translation gives CASSLSARGSGANVLTF.